This TCR beta chain was obtained from a study of blood T cell repertoires in COVID-19. Authors' processing steps: Amplification from reference gene primers served as the basis for estimated nucleated cell counts. TCRdb's table, derived via immunoSEQ multiplex PCR, lists solely in-frame clones and lacks some. The V and J calls and clone size are taken from that table; D and trimming were inferred from the DNA. Of around 400,000 clones detected, around nine tenths appear once; the ten largest clones hold approximately 1.5%. This CDR3 is 13 amino acids long. Trimming removed 2 bases from V and 11 bases from J; junction bases left unmatched: 7. Germline CDR1 and CDR2: MNHEY and SVGAGI.

The rearrangement links TRBV6-5 to TRBJ1-1; the match to TRBD1 covers 8 bases. Sequences were obtained from PBMCs or T cells enriched from blood (not recorded which). The source is a woman aged 18 to 35 who had been exposed to COVID-19. The CDR3: CASSYLRQGKAFF. CDR3 in DNA: TGTGCCAGCAGTTACCTCAGACAGGGGAAGGCTTTCTTT.